This TCR beta chain was obtained from a study of radiotherapy plus CTLA-4 blockade in lung cancer. About the research overall: Objective responses were recorded in about a sixth of patients, with disease control recorded in around 30%. Findings of the study overall: Among blood TCR repertoires after radiotherapy plus ipilimumab, tumor-derived clones expanded. How blood T cell clones changed early, along with interferon-beta, reportedly forecast response best.

Germline assignment: CDR1 SGHRS and CDR2 YFSETQ. V shed 4 bases and J shed 4 bases, with 11 bases lying between them. The CDR3 totals 14 residues. As for this clone: Its antigen is as yet unknown.

Profiled with immunoSEQ multiplex PCR; TCRdb holds only in-frame clones, not every one. The sample lists 89,000 or so clones; 82% were seen once. The starting material was peripheral blood, obtained from a patient treated with radiotherapy plus ipilimumab. The chain links TRBV5-1 to TRBJ2-2, with a weak D call TRBD2 (5 bases). The TCR sequence derives from a human donor with non-small cell lung cancer who had a partial response to radiotherapy plus ipilimumab. CDR3: CASSLPGITGELFF. Here the CDR3 DNA reads TGCGCCAGCAGCCTCCCGGGGATCACCGGGGAGCTGTTTTTT.